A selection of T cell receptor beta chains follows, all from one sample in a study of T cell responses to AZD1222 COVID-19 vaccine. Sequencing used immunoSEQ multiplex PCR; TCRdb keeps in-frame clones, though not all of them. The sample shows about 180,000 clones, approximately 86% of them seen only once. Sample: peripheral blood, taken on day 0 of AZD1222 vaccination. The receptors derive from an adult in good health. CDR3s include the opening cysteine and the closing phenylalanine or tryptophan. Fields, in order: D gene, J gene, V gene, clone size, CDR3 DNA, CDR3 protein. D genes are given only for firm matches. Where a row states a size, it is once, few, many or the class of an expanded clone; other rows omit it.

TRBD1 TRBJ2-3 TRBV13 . TGTGCCAGCAGCTTAGCGACAGGGGGCACAGATACGCAGTATTTT CASSLATGGTDTQYF
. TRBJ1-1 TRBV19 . TGTGCCAGTAGTATGGAACGGAACACTGAAGCTTTCTTT CASSMERNTEAFF
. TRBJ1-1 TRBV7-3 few TGTGCCAGCAGCCCAGCCCTTGGCTGCGTCACTGAAGCTTTCTTT CASSPALGCVTEAFF
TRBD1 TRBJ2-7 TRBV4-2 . TGTGCCAGCAGCCAAGAAATCGGGACAGGGAATGAGCAGTACTTC CASSQEIGTGNEQYF
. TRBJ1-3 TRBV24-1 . TGTGCCACCAGTGACTCAGGGTTGGCTGGAAACACCATATATTTT CATSDSGLAGNTIYF
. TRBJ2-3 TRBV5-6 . TGTGCCAGCAGCGGGGGGGACAGGTTAAAGGCAGATACGCAGTATTTT CASSGGDRLKADTQYF
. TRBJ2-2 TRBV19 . TGTGCCAGTAGTATAGACAGCATTAACACCGGGGAGCTGTTTTTT CASSIDSINTGELFF
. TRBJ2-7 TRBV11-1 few TGTGCCAGCAGCTTAGGGGATCACTACGAGCAGTACTTC CASSLGDHYEQYF
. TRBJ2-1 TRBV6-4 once TGTGCCAGCAGTGACTCAGGATACAATGAGCAGTTCTTC CASSDSGYNEQFF
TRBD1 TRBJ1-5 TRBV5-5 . TGTGCCAGCAGCGGCGGACAGGGGGCCAGTCAGCCCCAGCATTTT CASSGGQGASQPQHF
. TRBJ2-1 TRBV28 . TGTGCCACCCGGACCGGGTCCATCTACAATGAGCAGTTCTTC CATRTGSIYNEQFF
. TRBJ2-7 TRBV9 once TGTGCCAGCAGCGTAGAGCAGGGGACGGGACCCTACGAGCAGTACTTC CASSVEQGTGPYEQYF
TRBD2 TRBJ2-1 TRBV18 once TGTGCCAGCTCACCACGGACTAGCGGGAGACGGGCCTACAATGAGCAGTTCTTC CASSPRTSGRRAYNEQFF
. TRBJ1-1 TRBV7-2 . TGTGCCAGCAGCCCCTGGGGGGAGAACACTGAAGCTTTCTTT CASSPWGENTEAFF
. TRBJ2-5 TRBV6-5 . TGTGCCAGCGCGACAGGTCCCCAAGAGACCCAGTACTTC CASATGPQETQYF
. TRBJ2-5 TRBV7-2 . TGTGCCAGCAGCCCCCGCGGTAGCGGAGAGACCCAGTACTTC CASSPRGSGETQYF
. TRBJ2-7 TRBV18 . TGTGCCAGCTCACTCAACGACCTGGGGGCTTCCTACGAGCAGTACTTC CASSLNDLGASYEQYF
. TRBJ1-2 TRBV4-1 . TGCGCCAGCAGCCAACGTCCTGGCCTACTTGAAAATGGCTACACCTTC CASSQRPGLLENGYTF
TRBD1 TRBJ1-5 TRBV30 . TGTGCCTGGAGTAGGGGGACAGATAGCAATCAGCCCCAGCATTTT CAWSRGTDSNQPQHF
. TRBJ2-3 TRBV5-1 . TGCGCCAGCAGCCCGGAGGCCGGCACAGATACGCAGTATTTT CASSPEAGTDTQYF
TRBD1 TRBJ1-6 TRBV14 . TGTGCCAGCAGCCCACGGACAGGGAGTTCACCCCTCCACTTT CASSPRTGSSPLHF
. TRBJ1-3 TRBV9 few TGTGCCAGCAGCGTAGAGCAAAAAGGGAACACCATATATTTT CASSVEQKGNTIYF
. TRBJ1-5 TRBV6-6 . TGTGCCAGCACCCCCCGGGGGCCCAATCAGCCCCAGCATTTT CASTPRGPNQPQHF
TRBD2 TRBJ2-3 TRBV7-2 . TGTGCCAGCAGTTCCGCGGGGGGCCGCACAGATACGCAGTATTTT CASSSAGGRTDTQYF
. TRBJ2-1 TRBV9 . TGTGCCAGCAGCGTTCCCGGGGCTTCCAATGAGCAGTTCTTC CASSVPGASNEQFF
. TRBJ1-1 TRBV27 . TGTGCCAGCAGTTTACGCCAGGGGCTGGGGAACACTGAAGCTTTCTTT CASSLRQGLGNTEAFF
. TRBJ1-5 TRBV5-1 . TGCGCCAGCAGCTTGGCAGGCGGTTCATCGCCCCAGCATTTT CASSLAGGSSPQHF
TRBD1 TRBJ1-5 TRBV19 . TGTGCCAGTAGTAAAGAGACAGGGAACGATTTTGACAATCAGCCCCAGCATTTT CASSKETGNDFDNQPQHF
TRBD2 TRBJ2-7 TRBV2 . TGTGCCAGCAGCGGACTAGCGGGGGGGAGCTCCTACGAGCAGTACTTC CASSGLAGGSSYEQYF
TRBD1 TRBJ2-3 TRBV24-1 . TGTGCCACCAGTTCGACAGGGGGCACAGATACGCAGTATTTT CATSSTGGTDTQYF
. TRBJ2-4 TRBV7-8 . TGTGCCAGCAGCACCGGGACGGTCCTAATTCAGTACTTC CASSTGTVLIQYF
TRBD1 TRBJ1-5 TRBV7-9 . TGTGCCAGCAGCCTGGGACAGGGACTTCAGCCCCAGCATTTT CASSLGQGLQPQHF
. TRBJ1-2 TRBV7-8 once TGTGCCAGCAGCCCGGGAACCTATGGCTACACCTTC CASSPGTYGYTF
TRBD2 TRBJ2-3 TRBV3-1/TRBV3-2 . TGTGCCAGCAGCCACCGGACTAGCGGGGGTCGCACAGATACGCAGTATTTT CASSHRTSGGRTDTQYF
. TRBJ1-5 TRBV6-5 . TGTGCCAGCAGAACAGGGTCGGGCAATCAGCCCCAGCATTTT CASRTGSGNQPQHF
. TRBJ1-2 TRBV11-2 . TGTGCCAGCAGCTTACAGTCCTATGGCTACACCTTC CASSLQSYGYTF
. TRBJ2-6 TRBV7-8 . TGTGCCAGCAGCTTAGCCGGGGGGCTCCCCTCTGGGGCCAACGTCCTGACTTTC CASSLAGGLPSGANVLTF
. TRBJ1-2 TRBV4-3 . TGCGCCAGCAGCCAAGAATCCTTGCAGGGGACCTATGGCTACACCTTC CASSQESLQGTYGYTF
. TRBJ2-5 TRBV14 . TGTGCCAGCAGCCGAGAGAAAAGACAGTTAGGGAGGGAGACCCAGTACTTC CASSREKRQLGRETQYF
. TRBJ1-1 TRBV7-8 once TGTGCCAGCAGCTTTGGGCCCAGGAACACTGAAGCTTTCTTT CASSFGPRNTEAFF
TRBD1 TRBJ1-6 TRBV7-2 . TGTGCCAGCAGCTTAGAGGGGGCAAATTCACCCCTCCACTTT CASSLEGANSPLHF
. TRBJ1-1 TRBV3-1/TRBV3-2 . TGTGCCAGCAGCCCCCTCCCTGTCAAGAACACTGAAGCTTTCTTT CASSPLPVKNTEAFF
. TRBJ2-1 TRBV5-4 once TGTGCCAGCAGCTTGAGGCAGGGGGGCTCCTACAATGAGCAGTTCTTC CASSLRQGGSYNEQFF
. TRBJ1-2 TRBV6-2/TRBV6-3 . TGTGCCAGCAGTTACTCCCGGGGATCAGCGTTGGACTATGGCTACACCTTC CASSYSRGSALDYGYTF
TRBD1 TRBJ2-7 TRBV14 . TGTGCCAGCAGCCCCCGACAGGGGGGGCTCGACGAGCAGTACTTC CASSPRQGGLDEQYF
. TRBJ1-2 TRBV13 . TGTGCCAGCAGCGCTACAGGAGGGTATGGCTACACCTTC CASSATGGYGYTF
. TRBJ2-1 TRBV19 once TGTGCCAACGAACAGGGTCATGAGCAGTTCTTC CANEQGHEQFF
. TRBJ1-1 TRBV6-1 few TGTGCCAGCAGTGAAGCCGGACTGAACACTGAAGCTTTCTTT CASSEAGLNTEAFF
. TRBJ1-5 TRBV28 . TGTGCCAGCAGGCTGGCGGGAGTCAGTCAGCCCCAGCATTTT CASRLAGVSQPQHF
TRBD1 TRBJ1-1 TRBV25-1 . TGTGCCAGCAGTGAATCCTTTGGCAGGGGGTCAACTGAAGCTTTCTTT CASSESFGRGSTEAFF
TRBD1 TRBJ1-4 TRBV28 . TGTGCCAGCAGACCGCCGGGACAGGGGAGGTTCGATGAAAAACTGTTTTTT CASRPPGQGRFDEKLFF
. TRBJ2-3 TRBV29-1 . TGCAGCGTTGGACAGGAGGACACAGATACGCAGTATTTT CSVGQEDTDTQYF
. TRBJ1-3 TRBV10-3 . TGTGCCATCGGGGGACGGACGGTAAGCTCTGGAAACACCATATATTTT CAIGGRTVSSGNTIYF
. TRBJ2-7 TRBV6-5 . TGTGCCAGCAACTCCTACGAGCAGTACTTC CASNSYEQYF
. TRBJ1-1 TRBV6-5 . TGTGCCAGCAGCCCCCGGACGAACACTGAAGCTTTCTTT CASSPRTNTEAFF
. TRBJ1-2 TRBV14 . TGTGCCAGCAGCCGACGGGACAAGGGGGACTATGGCTACACCTTC CASSRRDKGDYGYTF
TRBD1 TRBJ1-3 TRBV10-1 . TGCGCCAGCAGCGCCGGGACAGGGTCTGGAAACACCATATATTTT CASSAGTGSGNTIYF
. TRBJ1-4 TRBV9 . TGTGCCAGCAGCGGACTCGGACAGTCTAATGAAAAACTGTTTTTT CASSGLGQSNEKLFF
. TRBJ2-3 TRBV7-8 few TGTGCCAGCAGCCCCTACACAGATACGCAGTATTTT CASSPYTDTQYF